The clone carrying this T cell receptor beta chain was observed many times. The antigen remains unidentified. The data stem from a study of molecular identifiers for immune sequencing clone quantification. Study-level results: Sizes of clones that are highly expanded could be underestimated (if identical TCR molecules share a barcode). Among effectors, clones above 20 RNA copies held over 97% of molecules; among naive cells, under 1%.

Based on a CD8+CD4-CCR7+CD45RA+ profile, naive CD8 T cells were sorted. Bulk TCR libraries were made with methods that had been previously described and with listed TCR primers. TCRdb fed the PCR reads into MiXCR, producing one record per CDR3 protein. Here the sample spans 490,000 or so distinct CDR3 sequences, 25% being singletons. The V segment lost 3 bases and the J segment 2 bases; nucleotides outside the gene matches: 4. This CDR3 is built from 14 residues. Per the germline V gene, CDR1 is SGHTA and CDR2 is FQGNSA. This receptor was obtained from a human donor in good health. Some libraries in this study had Jurkat cell RNA spiked in. V gene TRBV7-2 combines with J gene TRBJ2-7; 7 bases are a match to TRBD2. The specimen sequenced was naive CD8+ T cells from blood, with Jurkat cell RNA spiked in. Subset denoted: FACS-sorted CD8+CD4-CCR7+CD45RA+ naive T cells. The CDR3 here is CASSLSGIPYEQYF. CDR3 bases: TGTGCCAGCAGCTTGAGCGGGATCCCCTACGAGCAGTACTTC.